What follows describes a single T cell receptor beta chain. The antigen is undetermined. Only in-frame clones appear in the TCRdb table, and some are missing; sequencing was by immunoSEQ multiplex PCR. The data show approximately 7,600 clones, with around four fifths seen just once and less than 8.5% held by the top ten. The data were taken from a study of T cell repertoires in ileal Crohn's disease. Study-wide points: Postoperative endoscopy occurred within one year, median around 6.6 months.

The CDR3 length is 14 residues. The V and J ends lost 1 base and 2 bases, in that order; junction bases with no gene match: 2. Germline values: CDR1 KGHSH, CDR2 LQKENI. Documented time point: neoterminal ileum biopsy at postoperative endoscopy, about 6 months after surgery. The chain combines TRBV18 with TRBJ2-7; 7 bases match TRBD1. What was sequenced was ileal tissue. The sequence was obtained from an adult with Crohn's disease. CDR3 nucleotides: TGTGCCAGCTCACCACGTCAGGGGGCCTACGAGCAGTACTTC. Protein product: CASSPRQGAYEQYF. The whole variable domain, filled in from reference TRBV18 and TRBJ2-7, reads NAGVMQNPRHLVRRRGQEARLRCSPMKGHSHVYWYRQLPEEGLKFMVYLQKENIIDESGMPKERFSAEFPKEGPSILRIQQVVRGDSAAYFCASSPRQGAYEQYFGPGTRLTVT.